The subject of this entry is one TCR beta chain. Antigen specificity is unknown. The CDR3 extends over 14 amino acids. Germline V gives CDR1 LGHNA, CDR2 YSLEER. Trimming left V 2 bases short and J 5 bases short, with 11 bases between. Documented treatment: roughly 11-day PBMC culture with coronavirus spike peptide pools or control peptides (ViraFEST assay). Oncomine TCR Beta short-read sequencing was applied to DNA from cultured CD4+ T cells. TCRdb re-analysed the PCR reads in MiXCR, keeping a single row per CDR3 protein. The table includes 20,000 to 25,000 distinct CDR3 sequences, about 39% detected once. The sample comes from a study of vaccination and CD4 T cells after COVID-19. Study-wide results and limits: Spike mono-reactivity held for 304 of 307 vaccine-specific clones in convalescent patients.

This sequence was found in a human donor who had recovered from COVID-19. The sequenced sample was CD4+ T cells from blood, cultured in vitro, obtained before SARS-CoV-2 vaccination. The chain employs TRBV4-3 and TRBJ2-3; D unclear. The CDR3 DNA is TGCGCCAGCAGCCAAACCCCAGAGAGAGATACGCAGTATTTT. It specifies CASSQTPERDTQYF.